Each of the 2 T cell receptor beta chains below was sequenced from the same sample in a study of cytomegalovirus exposure and HLA in healthy donors. PCR involved 60 Vbeta and 13 Jbeta primers. Repertoires were generated with immunoSEQ multiplex PCR, while TCRdb's copy carries only in-frame clones and drops some. The table has 200,000 or so clones, more than 80% seen once. Sequencing used PBMCs. These receptors originate from a man aged 25-40 years in good health and CMV-seronegative.

This clone was detected only a few times. The chain recombines TRBV5-8 with TRBJ2-5; D not resolved. The V end was cut by 6 bases, the J end by 3 bases, with 6 bases between. Germline CDR1 is SGHTS and CDR2 is YDEGEE. CDR3 length: 11 residues. The DNA of the CDR3 is TGTGCCAGCACCCTCGAAGAGACCCAGTACTTC. Protein product: CASTLEETQYF.

This clone showed up just a few times. CDR3 loop: CASSYYLGQDTIYF. The CDR3 coding sequence is TGTGCCAGCAGTTATTATCTTGGACAGGACACCATATATTTT. V gene TRBV6-5 combines with J gene TRBJ1-3; 7 bases align to TRBD1. The CDR3 is made up of 14 amino acids. V was pared by 3 bases and J by 8 bases, with 7 bases of the junction left unmatched. Per the germline V gene, CDR1 is MNHEY and CDR2 is SVGAGI.